This passage covers 21 T cell receptor beta chains from one sample sequenced in a study of identical twins (dated by TCRdb to 2016 to 2017). The library was produced with 5' RACE. The data were produced on an Illumina HiSeq 2000. TCRdb redid the processing of the public reads, applying fastp at Q25 and MiXCR, and retained in-frame beta chains. Duplicate CDR3 protein sequences are folded into a single record with the most common DNA and genes. This sample lists approximately 1.8 million distinct CDR3 sequences; more than 30% were detected once. The ten largest clones represent 0.25% to 0.3% of the sample. The specimen sequenced was cord blood. These receptors were collected from a newborn girl in good health.

V gene TRBV2 combines with J gene TRBJ2-5; 7 nucleotides align to TRBD2. Germline V gives CDR1 SNHLY, CDR2 FYNNEI. The CDR3 is 17 amino acids. The V gene end was trimmed by 0 bases and the J gene end by 0 bases; junction bases not matched to a gene: 7. The CDR3 is CASSEALSGAYQETQYF. CDR3 DNA: TGTGCCAGCAGTGAAGCGCTGAGCGGGGCTTACCAAGAGACCCAGTACTTC.

In this sample, this clonotype turned up a few times. The chain carries TRBV7-9 and TRBJ1-1; D is ambiguous. The V gene lost 2 bases and the J gene lost 1 base, with 11 bases spanning the gap. Germline lookup yields CDR1 SEHNR and CDR2 FQNEAQ (reference sequence). The CDR3 runs to 15 residues. The CDR3 reads CASSLRAPQNTEAFF. CDR3 DNA: TGTGCCAGCAGCTTACGGGCACCACAGAACACTGAAGCTTTCTTT. The full variable domain, with the rest looked up from reference TRBV7-9 and TRBJ1-1, is DTGVSQNPRHKITKRGQNVTFRCDPISEHNRLYWYRQTLGQGPEFLTYFQNEAQLEKSRLLSDRFSAERPKGSFSTLEIQRTEQGDSAMYLCASSLRAPQNTEAFFGQGTRLTVV.

The V call is TRBV19, the J call TRBJ2-6, with D possibly matching TRBD2 (5 bases). CDR3 size: 17 residues. Germline V gene sequence: CDR1 LNHDA, CDR2 SQIVND (reference sequence). V lost 3 bases to trimming and J lost 0 bases, with 12 bases between them. CDR3 nucleotides: TGTGCCAGTAGTATTGAGGGAATGCACTCTGGGGCCAACGTCCTGACTTTC. Its translation is CASSIEGMHSGANVLTF. Together with reference TRBV19 and TRBJ2-6, the CDR3 gives the full variable domain: DGGITQSPKYLFRKEGQNVTLSCEQNLNHDAMYWYRQDPGQGLRLIYYSQIVNDFQKGDIAEGYSVSREKKESFPLTVTSAQKNPTAFYLCASSIEGMHSGANVLTFGAGSRLTVL.

The sample holds a few counts of this clonotype. V is TRBV6-5 and J is TRBJ1-5, with 8 nucleotides matching TRBD1. Germline V CDR1 and CDR2: MNHEY, SVGAGI. With V trimmed by 4 bases and J by 2 bases, 4 bases remained unmatched. This CDR3 is built from 15 residues. CDR3 coding DNA: TGTGCCAGCAGTTTGACAGGGGCCCGCAATCAGCCCCAGCATTTT. Translated: CASSLTGARNQPQHF.

CDR3 sequence reads: CASLYSGSYEQYF. CDR3 nucleotides: TGTGCCAGCTTGTATAGCGGCTCCTACGAGCAGTACTTC. The gene calls are TRBV12-3 or TRBV12-4 and TRBJ2-7; D might be TRBD2 (6 bases). The CDR3 contains 13 residues. V lost 8 bases and J 0 bases, leaving 11 bases between the germline ends.

The J gene is TRBJ1-2, the V gene TRBV20-1; 7 bases line up with TRBD1. Unmatched junction bases numbered 12, after V lost 4 bases and J lost 4 bases. Per the germline V gene, CDR1 is DFQATT and CDR2 is SNEGSKA (reference sequence). CDR3 length equals 15 residues. CDR3 coding DNA: TGCAGTGCTACGCCCTACTACAGGGGACCCTATGGCTACACCTTC. Translating gives CSATPYYRGPYGYTF.

This clonotype was counted between two and nine times. The chain joins TRBV7-9 to TRBJ2-3; possibly TRBD1 or TRBD2 for D (5 bases each). The CDR3 consists of 18 residues. Between the trimmed V and J ends, which lost 1 base and 3 bases, there was a span of 20 bases. From germline, CDR1 is SEHNR and CDR2 FQNEAQ (reference sequence). CDR3: CASSLGVTGRPTTDTQYF. CDR3 nucleotides: TGTGCCAGCAGCTTAGGAGTTACGGGACGCCCGACTACAGATACGCAGTATTTT.

The chain links TRBV3-1 to TRBJ2-1; TRBD2 agrees at 9 bases. V trimming: 2 bases; J trimming: 4 bases; junction bases outside the gene matches: 9. Germline values: CDR1 LGHDT, CDR2 YNNKEL (reference sequence). The CDR3 runs 17 residues. The CDR3 DNA follows: TGTGCCAGCAGCCAAAGGTTCTCTAGCGGGAAATACAATGAGCAGTTCTTC. Its protein product is CASSQRFSSGKYNEQFF.

The CDR3 DNA is TGCGCCAGCAGCCCCACTAGCGGGGCCTCAGGGACCCAGTACTTC. Translating it yields CASSPTSGASGTQYF. This rearrangement joins TRBV5-1 to TRBJ2-5; 10 bases line up with TRBD2. Germline V CDR1 and CDR2: SGHRS, YFSETQ. V trimming: 4 bases; J trimming: 7 bases; junction bases outside the gene matches: 10. CDR3 length: 15 amino acids.

This clonotype was picked up one time. One end of the junction does not line up with germline, which may come from a read error. This chain links TRBV6-2 or TRBV6-3 with TRBJ2-1; TRBD2 is a possible D gene (6 bases). Gene TRBJ2-7 matches the end of the DNA better, so the J call may be wrong. The CDR3 is made up of 18 amino acids. Germline V gene data show CDR1 as MNHEY and CDR2 as SVGEGT. CDR3 amino acids: CASSYQAGAGRSYNEQYF. The DNA of the CDR3 is TGCGCCAGCAGTTATCAGGCTGGGGCGGGACGGTCCTACAATGAGCAGTACTTC.

This clonotype has a count of ten or more. For the CDR3, the DNA is TGTGCCAGCAGCTTAGGGCAGGGGCCCAATGAGCAGTTCTTC. It codes for CASSLGQGPNEQFF. The chain has TRBV7-2 and TRBJ2-1, with D maybe TRBD1 (6 bases). CDR1 SGHTA and CDR2 FQGNSA come from the germline V gene. The length of the CDR3 is 14 residues. V was trimmed by 1 base and J by 6 bases, leaving 10 bases between them.

The rearrangement joins TRBV5-1 to TRBJ2-4; D unclear. The germline V gene has CDR1 SGHRS and CDR2 YFSETQ. This CDR3 is built from 13 residues. V was shortened by 0 bases and J by 5 bases, with 6 bases between the two germline ends. The DNA of the CDR3 is TGCGCCAGCAGCTTGGAGCTAGAAAACATTCAGTACTTC. This codes for CASSLELENIQYF.

This chain joins TRBV11-2 and TRBJ2-7; 7 positions match TRBD1. Trimming cost V 4 bases and J 2 bases; bases outside gene matches: 11. Germline lookup yields CDR1 SGHAT and CDR2 FQNNGV. The CDR3 runs to 16 residues. Here the CDR3 reads CASSSLQDRSPYEQYF. CDR3 DNA: TGTGCCAGCAGCTCACTTCAGGACAGGTCCCCCTACGAGCAGTACTTC. Together with reference TRBV11-2 and TRBJ2-7, the CDR3 gives the full variable domain: EAGVAQSPRYKIIEKRQSVAFWCNPISGHATLYWYQQILGQGPKLLIQFQNNGVVDDSQLPKDRFSAERLKGVDSTLKIQPAKLEDSAVYLCASSSLQDRSPYEQYFGPGTRLTVT.

The chain combines TRBV29-1 with TRBJ2-1; unclear D gene. The CDR3 is made up of 14 amino acids. Trimming took off 5 bases at V and 4 bases at J, with 15 bases between the two ends. The germline CDR1 and CDR2 sequences are SQVTM and ANQGSEA. The DNA of the CDR3 is TGCAGCGTTTCCGTCAGGAAGGATTACAATGAGCAGTTCTTC. Encoded protein: CSVSVRKDYNEQFF.

The chain is built from TRBV5-5 and TRBJ2-3, with D tentatively TRBD2 (6 bases). This CDR3 contains 16 residues. In germline, CDR1 is SGHKS, CDR2 YYEKEE (reference sequence). V was cut by 5 bases and J by 0 bases, with 16 bases left in between. The CDR3 sequence: CASRPLWRGSTDTQYF. CDR3 sequence (DNA): TGTGCCAGCAGGCCCCTATGGCGGGGAAGCACAGATACGCAGTATTTT.

This clonotype was counted only a few times. V and J are TRBV6-1 and TRBJ2-7; 9 nucleotides align to TRBD2. This CDR3 comprises 15 residues. V trimming: 3 bases; J trimming: 4 bases; junction bases outside the gene matches: 7. The germline CDR1 and CDR2 sequences are MNHNS and SASEGT. The CDR3 protein is CASSDGTSIFYEQYF. The DNA for the CDR3 is TGTGCCAGCAGTGACGGGACTAGCATTTTTTACGAGCAGTACTTC.

In this sample, this clonotype turned up a few times. The J gene is TRBJ1-2, the V gene TRBV5-5, with D perhaps TRBD1 (6 bases). Germline CDR1 is SGHKS and CDR2 is YYEKEE (reference sequence). Trimming left V 0 bases short and J 7 bases short, with 16 bases between. CDR3 length: 15 amino acids. CDR3 in amino acids: CASSLVYQGQGGYTF. CDR3 bases: TGTGCCAGCAGCTTGGTGTATCAGGGGCAGGGTGGCTACACCTTC.

As to this clonotype: A clone one base away is much larger, so this may be a read error. The rearrangement links TRBV10-3 to TRBJ2-4, with TRBD1 matching 10 bases. The end of the DNA aligns better with TRBJ2-5, so the J call may be wrong. Germline loops: CDR1 ENHRY, CDR2 SYGVKD. The CDR3 covers 13 residues. CDR3 loop: CAFSGTGEETQYF. In DNA, the CDR3 is TGTGCCTTCAGTGGGACAGGGGAAGAGACCCAGTACTTC.

The chain couples TRBV27 to TRBJ2-6, with 7 bases fitting TRBD2. This CDR3 has 14 residues. V gave up 7 bases and J gave up 3 bases; unmatched junction bases: 3. In germline, CDR1 is MNHEY, CDR2 SMNVEV (reference sequence). CDR3 sequence: CASKGGGGANVLTF. The CDR3 DNA reads TGTGCCAGCAAAGGCGGGGGTGGGGCCAACGTCCTGACTTTC.

This chain uses TRBV23-1 with TRBJ1-4; unclear D gene. TRBV23-1 is treated as an ORF (open reading frame) with a function not yet certain. The V gene lost 10 bases and the J gene lost 12 bases, with 15 bases spanning the gap. CDR3 length: 11 amino acids. CDR3: CATDPDGELFF. CDR3 DNA: TGCGCCACCGACCCGGACGGAGAACTGTTTTTT.

CDR3: CSARGSGWNNEQFF. In DNA, the CDR3 is TGCAGTGCTAGAGGGTCGGGGTGGAACAATGAGCAGTTCTTC. The chain is built from TRBV20-1 and TRBJ2-1; D might be TRBD2 (5 bases). The CDR3 contains 14 residues. The V gene lost 1 base and the J gene lost 5 bases, with 12 bases spanning the gap. The germline gives CDR1 DFQATT, CDR2 SNEGSKA (reference sequence).